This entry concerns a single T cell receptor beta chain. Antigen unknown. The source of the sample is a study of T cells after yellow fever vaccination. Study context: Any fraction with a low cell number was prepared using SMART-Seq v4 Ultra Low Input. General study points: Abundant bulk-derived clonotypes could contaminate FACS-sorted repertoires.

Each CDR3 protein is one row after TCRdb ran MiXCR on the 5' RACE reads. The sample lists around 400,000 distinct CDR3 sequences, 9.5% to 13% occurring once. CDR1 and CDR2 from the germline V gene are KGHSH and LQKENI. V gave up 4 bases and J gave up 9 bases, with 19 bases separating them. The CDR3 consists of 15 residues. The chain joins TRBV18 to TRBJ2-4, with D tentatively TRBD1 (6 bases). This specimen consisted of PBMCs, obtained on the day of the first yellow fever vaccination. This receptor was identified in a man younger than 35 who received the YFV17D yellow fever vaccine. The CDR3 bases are TGTGCCAGCTCACAGAAGACAGGCCGGGACGCCATTCAGTACTTC. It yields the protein CASSQKTGRDAIQYF.